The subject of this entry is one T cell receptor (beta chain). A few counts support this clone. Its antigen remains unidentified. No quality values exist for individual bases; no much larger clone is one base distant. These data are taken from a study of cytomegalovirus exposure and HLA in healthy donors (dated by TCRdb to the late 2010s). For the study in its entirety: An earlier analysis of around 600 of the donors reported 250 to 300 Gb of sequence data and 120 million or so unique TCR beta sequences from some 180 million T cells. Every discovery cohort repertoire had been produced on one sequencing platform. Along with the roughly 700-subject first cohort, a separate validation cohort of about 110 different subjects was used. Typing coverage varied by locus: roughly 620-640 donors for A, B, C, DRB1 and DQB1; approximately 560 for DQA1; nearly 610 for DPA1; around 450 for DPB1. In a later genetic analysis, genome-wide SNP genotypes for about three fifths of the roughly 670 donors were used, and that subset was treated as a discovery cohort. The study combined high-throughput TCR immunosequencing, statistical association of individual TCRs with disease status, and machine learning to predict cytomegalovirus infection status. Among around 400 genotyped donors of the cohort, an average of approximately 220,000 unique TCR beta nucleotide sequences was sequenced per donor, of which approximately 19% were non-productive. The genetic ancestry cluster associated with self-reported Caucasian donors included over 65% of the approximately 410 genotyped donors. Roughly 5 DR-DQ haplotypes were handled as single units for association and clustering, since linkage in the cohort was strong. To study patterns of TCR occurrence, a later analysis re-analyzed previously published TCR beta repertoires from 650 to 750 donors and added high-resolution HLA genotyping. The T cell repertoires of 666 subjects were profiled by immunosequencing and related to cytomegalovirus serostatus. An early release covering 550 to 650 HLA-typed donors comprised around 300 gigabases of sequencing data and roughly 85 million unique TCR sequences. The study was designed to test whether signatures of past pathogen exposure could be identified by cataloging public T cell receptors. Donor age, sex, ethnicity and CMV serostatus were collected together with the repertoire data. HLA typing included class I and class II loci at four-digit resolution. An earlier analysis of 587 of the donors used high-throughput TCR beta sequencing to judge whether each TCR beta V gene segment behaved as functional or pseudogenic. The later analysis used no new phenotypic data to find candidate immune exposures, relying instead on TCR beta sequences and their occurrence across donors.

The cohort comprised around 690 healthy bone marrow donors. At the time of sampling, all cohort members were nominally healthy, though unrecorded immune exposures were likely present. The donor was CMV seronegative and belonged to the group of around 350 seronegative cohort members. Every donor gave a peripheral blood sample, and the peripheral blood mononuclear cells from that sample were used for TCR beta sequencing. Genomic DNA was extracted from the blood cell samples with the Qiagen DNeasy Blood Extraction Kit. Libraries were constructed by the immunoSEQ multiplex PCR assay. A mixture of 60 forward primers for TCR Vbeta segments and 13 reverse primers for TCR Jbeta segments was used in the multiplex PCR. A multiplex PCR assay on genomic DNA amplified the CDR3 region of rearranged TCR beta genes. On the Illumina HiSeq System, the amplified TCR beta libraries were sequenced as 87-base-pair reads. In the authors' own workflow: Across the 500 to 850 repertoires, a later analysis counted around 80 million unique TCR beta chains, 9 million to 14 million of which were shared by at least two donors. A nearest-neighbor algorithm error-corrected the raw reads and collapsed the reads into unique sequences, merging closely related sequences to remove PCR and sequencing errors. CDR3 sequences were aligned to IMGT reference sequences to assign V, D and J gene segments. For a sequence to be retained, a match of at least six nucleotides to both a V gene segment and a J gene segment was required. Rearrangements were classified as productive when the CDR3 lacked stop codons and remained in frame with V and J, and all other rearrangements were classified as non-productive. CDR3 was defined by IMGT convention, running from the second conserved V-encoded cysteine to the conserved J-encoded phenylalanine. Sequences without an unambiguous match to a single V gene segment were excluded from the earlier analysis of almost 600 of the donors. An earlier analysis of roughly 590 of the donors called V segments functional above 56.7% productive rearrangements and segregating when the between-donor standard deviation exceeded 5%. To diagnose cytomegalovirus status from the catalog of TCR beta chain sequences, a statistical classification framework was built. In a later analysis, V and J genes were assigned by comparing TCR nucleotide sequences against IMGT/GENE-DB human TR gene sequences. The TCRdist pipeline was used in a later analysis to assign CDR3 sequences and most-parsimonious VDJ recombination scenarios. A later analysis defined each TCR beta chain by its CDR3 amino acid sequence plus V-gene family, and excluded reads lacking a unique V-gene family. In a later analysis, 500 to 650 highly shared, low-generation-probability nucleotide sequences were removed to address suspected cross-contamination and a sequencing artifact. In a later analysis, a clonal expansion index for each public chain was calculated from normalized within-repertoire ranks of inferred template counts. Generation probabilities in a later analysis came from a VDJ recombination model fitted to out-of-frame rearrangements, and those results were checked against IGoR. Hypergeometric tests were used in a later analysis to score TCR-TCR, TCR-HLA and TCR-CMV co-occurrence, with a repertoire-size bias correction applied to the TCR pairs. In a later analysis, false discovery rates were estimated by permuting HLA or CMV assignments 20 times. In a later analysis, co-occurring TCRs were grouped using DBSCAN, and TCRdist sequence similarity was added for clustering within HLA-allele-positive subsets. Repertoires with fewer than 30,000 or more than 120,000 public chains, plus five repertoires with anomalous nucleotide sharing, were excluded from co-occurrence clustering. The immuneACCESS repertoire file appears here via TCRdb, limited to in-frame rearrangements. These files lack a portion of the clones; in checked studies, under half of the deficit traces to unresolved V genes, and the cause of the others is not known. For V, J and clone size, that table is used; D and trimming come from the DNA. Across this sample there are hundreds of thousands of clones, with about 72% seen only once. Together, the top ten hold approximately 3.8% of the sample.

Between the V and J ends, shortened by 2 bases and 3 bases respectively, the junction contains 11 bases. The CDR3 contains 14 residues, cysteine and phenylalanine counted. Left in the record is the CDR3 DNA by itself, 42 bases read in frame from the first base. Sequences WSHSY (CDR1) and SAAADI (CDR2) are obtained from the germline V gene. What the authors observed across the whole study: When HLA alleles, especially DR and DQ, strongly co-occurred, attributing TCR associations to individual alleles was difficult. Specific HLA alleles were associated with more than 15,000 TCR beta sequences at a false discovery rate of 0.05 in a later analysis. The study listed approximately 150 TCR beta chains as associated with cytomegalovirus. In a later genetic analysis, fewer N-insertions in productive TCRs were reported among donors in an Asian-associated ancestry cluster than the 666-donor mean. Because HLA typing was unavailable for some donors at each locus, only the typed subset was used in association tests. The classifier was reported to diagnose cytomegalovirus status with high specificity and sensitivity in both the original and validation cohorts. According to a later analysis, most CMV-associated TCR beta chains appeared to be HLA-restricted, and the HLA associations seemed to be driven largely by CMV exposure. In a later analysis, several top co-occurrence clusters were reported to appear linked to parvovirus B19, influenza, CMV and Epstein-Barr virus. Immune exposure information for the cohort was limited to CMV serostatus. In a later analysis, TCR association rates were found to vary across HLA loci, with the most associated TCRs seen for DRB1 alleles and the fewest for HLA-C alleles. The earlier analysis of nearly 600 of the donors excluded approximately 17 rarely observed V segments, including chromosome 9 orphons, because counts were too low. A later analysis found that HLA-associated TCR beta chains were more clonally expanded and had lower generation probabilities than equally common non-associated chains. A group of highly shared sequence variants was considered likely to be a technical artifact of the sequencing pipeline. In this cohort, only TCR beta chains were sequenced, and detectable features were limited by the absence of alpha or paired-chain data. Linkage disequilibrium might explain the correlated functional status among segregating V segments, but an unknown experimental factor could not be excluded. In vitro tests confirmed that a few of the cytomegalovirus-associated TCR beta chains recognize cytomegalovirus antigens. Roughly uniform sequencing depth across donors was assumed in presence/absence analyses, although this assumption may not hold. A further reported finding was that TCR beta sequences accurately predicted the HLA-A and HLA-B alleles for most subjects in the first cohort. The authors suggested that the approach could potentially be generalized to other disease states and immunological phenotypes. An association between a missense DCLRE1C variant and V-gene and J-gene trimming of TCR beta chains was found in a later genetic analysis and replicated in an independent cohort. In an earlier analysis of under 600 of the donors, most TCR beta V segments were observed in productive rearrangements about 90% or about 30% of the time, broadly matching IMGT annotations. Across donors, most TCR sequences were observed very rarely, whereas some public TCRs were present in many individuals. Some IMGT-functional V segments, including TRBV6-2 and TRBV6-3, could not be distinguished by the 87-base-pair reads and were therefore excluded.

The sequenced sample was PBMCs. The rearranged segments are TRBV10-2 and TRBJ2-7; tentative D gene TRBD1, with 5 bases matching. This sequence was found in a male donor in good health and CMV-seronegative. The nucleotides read TGCGCCAGCAGTGAGACAGGCAGGCACTACGAGCAGTACTTC. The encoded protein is CASSETGRHYEQYF.